The 15 T cell receptor beta chains below all came from one sample that was sequenced in a study of blood T cell dynamics during melanoma immunotherapy. Time point given: week 3, after first cycle of checkpoint inhibitor. Sequencing was performed with immunoSEQ multiplex PCR; in TCRdb, only in-frame clones are kept and a portion is missing. The sample table sets out 42 clones. The specimen comprised cell-free DNA from blood, sampled from a patient treated with checkpoint blockade. The receptor set was obtained from a human donor with melanoma.

The V call is TRBV6-6, the J call TRBJ1-1; the D is unclear. The germline gives CDR1 MNHNY, CDR2 SVGAGI (reference sequence). The CDR3 runs 14 residues. The V and J ends lost 4 bases and 4 bases respectively, with 13 bases between them. CDR3 sequence: CASSSSGGSTEAFF. Written as DNA, the CDR3 is TGTGCCAGCAGTTCGAGTGGCGGGAGCACTGAAGCTTTCTTT.

This chain connects TRBV11-3 to TRBJ2-7; TRBD1 matches 8 bases. V trimming: 4 bases; J trimming: 5 bases; junction bases outside the gene matches: 7. Germline-derived CDR1 and CDR2 are SGHNT and YENEEA. There are 14 residues in the CDR3. CDR3 sequence reads: CASSSGQGGNEQYF. The CDR3 DNA is TGTGCCAGCAGCTCCGGACAGGGTGGAAACGAGCAGTACTTC.

The chain has TRBV15 and TRBJ1-2; TRBD1 matches at 8 bases. Trimming at V came to 5 bases and at J to 4 bases, leaving 6 bases not matched to a gene. Germline CDR1 LNHNV, CDR2 YYDKDF (reference sequence). This CDR3 region has 14 residues. The CDR3 is CATSPLDRGYGYTF. CDR3 sequence (DNA): TGTGCCACCAGCCCCCTCGACAGGGGCTATGGCTACACCTTC.

This chain links TRBV5-1 with TRBJ1-5, with 9 nucleotides matching TRBD1. CDR3 length: 15 residues. V trimming: 4 bases; J trimming: 1 base; junction bases outside the gene matches: 3. Germline CDR1 and CDR2: SGHRS and YFSETQ. The CDR3 loop is CASSLDRGSNQPQHF. The CDR3 DNA sequence: TGCGCCAGCAGCCTAGACAGGGGGAGCAATCAGCCCCAGCATTTT.

The chain carries TRBV29-1 and TRBJ1-1, with 9 bases fitting TRBD1. The germline V gene has CDR1 SQVTM and CDR2 ANQGSEA. The CDR3 is 14 residues long. J lost 0 bases, V lost 7 bases, and 6 bases had no gene match. For the CDR3, the DNA is TGCAGCGCCTGGACAGGGGTCATGAACACTGAAGCTTTCTTT. Its translation: CSAWTGVMNTEAFF.

The chain employs TRBV11-1 and TRBJ2-3, with 9 bases identical to TRBD1. Germline V lookup: CDR1 SGHAT, CDR2 FQDESV (reference sequence). The CDR3 runs 16 residues. V shed 5 bases, J shed 2 bases, and the junction held 8 bases outside the gene matches. The CDR3 reads CASSPGQGSFTDTQYF. CDR3 DNA sequence: TGTGCCAGCAGCCCCGGACAGGGGAGTTTCACAGATACGCAGTATTTT.

The rearrangement uses TRBV19 and TRBJ2-1; D remains ambiguous. The CDR3 is 12 amino acids. CDR1 and CDR2 from the germline V gene are LNHDA and SQIVND (reference sequence). Trimming pared 3 bases from V and 8 bases from J, leaving 8 bases between. The CDR3 nucleotides read TGTGCCAGTAGTATCTACACAGATGAGCAGTTCTTC. Residues: CASSIYTDEQFF. The full variable domain, rest sourced from reference TRBV19 and TRBJ2-1, is DGGITQSPKYLFRKEGQNVTLSCEQNLNHDAMYWYRQDPGQGLRLIYYSQIVNDFQKGDIAEGYSVSREKKESFPLTVTSAQKNPTAFYLCASSIYTDEQFFGPGTRLTVL.

The chain combines TRBV5-4 with TRBJ2-3; D is ambiguous. The CDR3 loop spans 14 amino acids. From germline, CDR1 is SGHNT and CDR2 YYREEE (reference sequence). The V gene lost 4 bases and the J gene lost 0 bases, with 9 bases spanning the gap. The CDR3 protein is CASSIPGSTDTQYF. The CDR3 nucleotides are TGTGCCAGCAGCATCCCAGGTAGCACAGATACGCAGTATTTT.

CDR3 amino acids: CASRPGQGLPYEQYF. CDR3 nucleotide sequence: TGTGCCAGCAGACCGGGACAGGGGCTCCCTTACGAGCAGTACTTC. The chain employs TRBV9 and TRBJ2-7, with 10 positions matching TRBD1. The CDR3 length is 15 residues. Germline CDR1 reads SGDLS; CDR2 reads YYNGEE. J lost 4 bases, V lost 5 bases, and 9 bases had no gene match.

The table lists this clone with a few counts. The genes are TRBV4-1 and TRBJ2-7, with 9 bases lining up with TRBD1. The CDR3 runs to 15 residues. Trimming at V came to 3 bases and at J to 2 bases, leaving 5 bases not matched to a gene. The germline gives CDR1 MGHRA, CDR2 YSYEKL. DNA of the CDR3: TGCGCCAGCAGCCAGGACAGGGGACTCGCCTACGAGCAGTACTTC. This encodes CASSQDRGLAYEQYF.

The J gene is TRBJ2-3, the V gene TRBV27, with unresolved D. V was shortened by 0 bases and J by 4 bases, with 5 bases between the two germline ends. CDR3 length equals 13 residues. Germline V CDR1 and CDR2: MNHEY, SMNVEV (reference sequence). The chain's CDR3 is CASSLSRPDTQYF. The CDR3 DNA is TGTGCCAGCAGTTTATCGCGGCCAGATACGCAGTATTTT.

There are a few counts of this clone. The chain carries TRBV29-1 and TRBJ1-6; D remains ambiguous. The CDR3 is made up of 12 amino acids. Germline V gives CDR1 SQVTM, CDR2 ANQGSEA. Trimming shortened V by 6 bases and J by 7 bases, and 10 bases separated the two germline ends. The CDR3 DNA reads as TGCAGCGTGGGCTTCAAGAATTCACCCCTCCACTTT. It specifies CSVGFKNSPLHF.

The chain is built from TRBV19 and TRBJ2-3; 8 bases fit TRBD2. Germline V gives CDR1 LNHDA, CDR2 SQIVND (reference sequence). This CDR3 contains 16 residues. The V and J ends lost 7 bases and 0 bases, in that order; junction bases with no gene match: 9. CDR3: CASIPRGGSSTDTQYF. Written as DNA, the CDR3 is TGTGCCAGTATACCCCGGGGGGGCTCTAGCACAGATACGCAGTATTTT.

The chain uses TRBV5-1 and TRBJ2-7; D may be TRBD1 (6 bases). The CDR3 is made up of 15 amino acids. The V gene's germline CDR1 is SGHRS and CDR2 YFSETQ. Between the trimmed V and J ends, which lost 0 bases and 2 bases, there was a span of 12 bases. The CDR3 coding sequence is TGCGCCAGCAGCTTGGCCATAGGGGGTACCTACGAGCAGTACTTC. It is translated as CASSLAIGGTYEQYF.

V usage is TRBV9 and J usage is TRBJ2-7; 7 bases match TRBD1. The length of the CDR3 is 13 residues. Germline V gives CDR1 SGDLS, CDR2 YYNGEE. V shed 0 bases, J shed 7 bases, and the junction held 4 bases outside the gene matches. In DNA form, the CDR3 reads TGTGCCAGCAGCGTAGCCGGCAGGGGGGAGCAGTACTTC. Translated, it gives CASSVAGRGEQYF.